This record concerns one T cell receptor (beta chain) sequence. With 2 bases clipped from V and 4 bases from J, the junction kept 6 bases outside the gene matches. Germline CDR1 reads SGHDT; CDR2 reads YYEEEE. This CDR3 is built from 15 residues. The sample is drawn from a study of cytotoxic CD8 clonotypes in ibrutinib-treated CLL. Profiling relied on immunoSEQ multiplex PCR, and the TCRdb table lists in-frame clones only, not all of them. The sample includes 75,000 to 80,000 clones, less than 90% of them seen just once. The starting material was PBMCs, obtained after 24 months of ibrutinib treatment. The receptor was derived from a human donor with chronic lymphocytic leukemia. The gene calls are TRBV5-6 and TRBJ2-5, with 9 bases identical to TRBD1. The CDR3 sequence is CASSFPGQGRETQYF. CDR3 coding DNA: TGTGCCAGCAGCTTCCCCGGACAGGGGCGAGAGACCCAGTACTTC.